The sequence of this TCR beta chain was determined in a study of blood T cells in healthy people across ages. The V gene's germline CDR1 is SQVTM and CDR2 ANQGSEA. This CDR3 is 13 amino acids long. V was pared by 1 base and J by 0 bases, with 6 bases between. This clonotype was picked up many times. Antigen unknown. Through a sample-barcoded 5' primer and a J-beta primer mix, a second PCR was run for roughly 6 to 12 cycles. Each cDNA was tagged by a template-switch adaptor containing 12 random nucleotides. MiXCR, run by TCRdb on the 5' RACE reads, gives a single entry per CDR3 protein. Here the sample spans about a million distinct CDR3 sequences, roughly 50% being singletons. Study findings and constraints: Shifts in expanded clonotypes may have been confounded by donor CMV status, which was unknown. Whereas aged donors had fewer naive CD4+ cells, long-lived donors had more of them and higher diversity.

This receptor was taken from a woman aged 55 to 70 in good health. Sequencing was performed on blood. J is TRBJ2-5 and V is TRBV29-1; the D is unclear. CDR3 bases: TGCAGCGTTGAAGGGCAGAACCAAGAGACCCAGTACTTC. It codes for CSVEGQNQETQYF.